These 27 T cell receptor beta chains were all obtained from the same sample, sequenced in a study of cytomegalovirus exposure and HLA in healthy donors. PCR primers comprised 60 Vbeta and 13 Jbeta primers. Repertoires were generated with immunoSEQ multiplex PCR, while TCRdb's copy carries only in-frame clones and drops some. The sample records under 200,000 clones, 70% to 80% being singletons. Sequencing used PBMCs. Source of these receptors: a woman between 50 and 59 years old in good health and CMV-seronegative.

The chain carries TRBV19 and TRBJ2-3; possible D gene TRBD1, 5 bases. The CDR3 sequence is 15 residues long. Germline V gives CDR1 LNHDA, CDR2 SQIVND (reference sequence). Deletions cut 2 bases from V and 0 bases from J, with 9 bases between. The DNA of the CDR3 is TGTGCCAGTAGTATAAGGGGCACTAGCACAGATACGCAGTATTTT. It is translated as CASSIRGTSTDTQYF. The variable domain in full, completed from reference TRBV19 and TRBJ2-3, reads DGGITQSPKYLFRKEGQNVTLSCEQNLNHDAMYWYRQDPGQGLRLIYYSQIVNDFQKGDIAEGYSVSREKKESFPLTVTSAQKNPTAFYLCASSIRGTSTDTQYFGPGTRLTVL.

The rearrangement uses TRBV7-8 and TRBJ2-5, with D tentatively TRBD2 (7 bases). The CDR3 runs 14 residues. Germline values: CDR1 SGHVS, CDR2 FQNEAQ. V lost 3 bases, J lost 5 bases, and 13 bases lay in between. CDR3 in amino acids: CASSLLGGPETQYF. CDR3 sequence (DNA): TGTGCCAGCAGCTTGCTGGGGGGGCCCGAGACCCAGTACTTC.

The chain has TRBV7-9 and TRBJ1-4, with D tentatively TRBD1 (6 bases). Trimming left V 1 base short and J 2 bases short, with 11 bases between. Germline V gene lookup returns CDR1 SEHNR and CDR2 FQNEAQ (reference sequence). The CDR3 extends over 16 amino acids. Written as DNA, the CDR3 is TGTGCCAGCAGCTTAGATGGTACAGGGACTAATGAAAAACTGTTTTTT. As protein: CASSLDGTGTNEKLFF. The full variable domain, its missing parts supplied by reference TRBV7-9 and TRBJ1-4, is DTGVSQNPRHKITKRGQNVTFRCDPISEHNRLYWYRQTLGQGPEFLTYFQNEAQLEKSRLLSDRFSAERPKGSFSTLEIQRTEQGDSAMYLCASSLDGTGTNEKLFFGSGTQLSVL.

The chain carries TRBV14 and TRBJ2-6; 7 bases match TRBD2. The trim removed 0 bases at V and 1 base at J, leaving 15 bases unmatched. The CDR3 length is 21 residues. Germline V gene data show CDR1 as SGHDN and CDR2 as FVKESK. DNA of the CDR3: TGTGCCAGCAGCCAAGATCGGATCTGGCGGGGGTCAAATTCTGGGGCCAACGTCCTGACTTTC. Protein: CASSQDRIWRGSNSGANVLTF.

The chain uses TRBV29-1 and TRBJ2-5, with D tentatively TRBD1 (5 bases). CDR3 length equals 11 residues. Deletions cut 4 bases from V and 4 bases from J, with 7 bases between. CDR1 and CDR2 (germline): SQVTM, ANQGSEA. CDR3 nucleotides: TGCAGCGTTGCCAGGGTAGAGACCCAGTACTTC. Translation: CSVARVETQYF.

This clone was recorded a few times. V is TRBV19 and J is TRBJ2-3; tentatively, D is TRBD2 (5 bases). The CDR3 runs to 15 residues. The V end was cut by 3 bases, the J end by 0 bases, with 10 bases between. Germline V gives CDR1 LNHDA, CDR2 SQIVND (reference sequence). The CDR3 bases are TGTGCCAGTAGTATTGGGCGGGTCAGCACAGATACGCAGTATTTT. Encoded protein: CASSIGRVSTDTQYF.

This chain joins TRBV7-2 and TRBJ2-7; 9 bases map to TRBD1. V gave up 4 bases and J gave up 5 bases; unmatched junction bases: 12. The CDR3 length is 16 residues. CDR1 is SGHTA, CDR2 FQGNSA, per germline. CDR3 sequence: CASSSYQGQGSDEQYF. CDR3 sequence (DNA): TGTGCCAGCAGCTCGTACCAGGGACAGGGATCCGACGAGCAGTACTTC.

The chain recombines TRBV6-5 with TRBJ2-7; D is ambiguous. CDR3 length: 16 amino acids. Germline V gene data show CDR1 as MNHEY and CDR2 as SVGAGI. Trimming took 0 bases from V and 0 from J, leaving 12 bases between them. The CDR3 DNA follows: TGTGCCAGCAGTTACTCGAGAGAGAGGAGCTCCTACGAGCAGTACTTC. Protein: CASSYSRERSSYEQYF.

This chain links TRBV6-1 with TRBJ1-2, with 7 bases identical to TRBD1. The CDR3 is 14 residues long. Germline V gene sequence: CDR1 MNHNS, CDR2 SASEGT. The V segment lost 1 base and the J segment 8 bases; nucleotides outside the gene matches: 7. CDR3 nucleotides: TGTGCCAGCAGTGAAGTACAGGGGTACGGCGGCTACACCTTC. Translated: CASSEVQGYGGYTF.

In DNA, the CDR3 is TGCGCCAGCAGCGCTGGACTAGCGGGAGATACGCAGTATTTT. Encoded protein: CASSAGLAGDTQYF. This rearrangement joins TRBV4-1 to TRBJ2-3, with 11 bases that match TRBD2. Germline V CDR1 and CDR2: MGHRA, YSYEKL. The CDR3 runs to 14 residues. Trimming at V came to 5 bases and at J to 5 bases, leaving 3 bases not matched to a gene.

Turning to this clone: At one of its ends the junction is not consistent with the germline gene, which may arise from a read error. V and J are TRBV7-2 and TRBJ1-1; 10 bases are shared with TRBD1. CDR1 and CDR2 from the germline V gene are SGHTA and FQGNSA. This CDR3 comprises 16 residues. Written as DNA, the CDR3 is TGTGCCAGCAGCTTAGCCCTGGGACAGGGGAACGCTGAAGCTTTCTTT. Its protein is CASSLALGQGNAEAFF.

The chain couples TRBV7-3 to TRBJ2-7; 8 positions match TRBD2. The J segment lost 8 bases and the V segment lost 1 base, leaving 16 bases of the junction unmatched. The CDR3 runs 17 residues. Germline CDR1 and CDR2: SGHTA and FQGTGA. The CDR3 DNA reads TGTGCCAGCAGCTTAAGTCCCGCGCCGGGACTAGTCGGGCAGCAGTACTTC. This translates into CASSLSPAPGLVGQQYF.

This clone is a singleton in its sample. The gene calls are TRBV4-1 and TRBJ2-5; D possibly corresponds to TRBD2 (5 bases). The V gene's germline CDR1 is MGHRA and CDR2 YSYEKL. Trimming left V 4 bases short and J 5 bases short, with 17 bases between. The CDR3 is 15 amino acids. The CDR3 sequence is CASSLDPLAGETQYF. The DNA of the CDR3 is TGCGCCAGCAGCCTCGACCCTCTAGCCGGCGAGACCCAGTACTTC.

The gene calls are TRBV10-1 and TRBJ2-1, with 7 bases identical to TRBD1. This CDR3 region has 14 residues. The germline CDR1 and CDR2 sequences are WNHNN and SYGVQD (reference sequence). The V segment lost 4 bases and the J segment 10 bases; nucleotides outside the gene matches: 10. The CDR3 nucleotides are TGCGCCAGCAGTGTCACAGGGGTGTTTGGGGAGCAGTTCTTC. As protein: CASSVTGVFGEQFF.

The chain couples TRBV27 to TRBJ2-7; TRBD2 matches at 10 bases. This CDR3 region has 14 residues. The V gene end was trimmed by 11 bases and the J gene end by 2 bases; junction bases not matched to a gene: 9. Germline V CDR1 and CDR2: MNHEY, SMNVEV (reference sequence). CDR3: CASQASGSAYEQYF. CDR3 nucleotide sequence: TGTGCCTCACAGGCTAGCGGGAGTGCCTACGAGCAGTACTTC.

V and J are TRBV19 and TRBJ1-5, with 7 bases aligning to TRBD1. Germline V gene lookup returns CDR1 LNHDA and CDR2 SQIVND (reference sequence). V gave up 9 bases and J gave up 1 base; unmatched junction bases: 18. The CDR3 covers 18 residues. The CDR3 DNA sequence: TGTGCCAGCGTCACCACAGGGGTGGTACGGGTCAGCAATCAGCCCCAGCATTTT. Protein product: CASVTTGVVRVSNQPQHF.

The chain joins TRBV7-9 to TRBJ1-5, with TRBD1 identical over 7 bases. The CDR3 extends over 16 amino acids. The ends lost 5 bases at V and 5 bases at J; junction bases unmatched: 12. Germline V gene lookup returns CDR1 SEHNR and CDR2 FQNEAQ (reference sequence). CDR3 sequence (DNA): TGTGCCAGCAGCCCGAACGGACAGGTCCGAGATCAGCCCCAGCATTTT. It yields the protein CASSPNGQVRDQPQHF. Variable domain in full (rest from reference TRBV7-9 and TRBJ1-5): DTGVSQNPRHKITKRGQNVTFRCDPISEHNRLYWYRQTLGQGPEFLTYFQNEAQLEKSRLLSDRFSAERPKGSFSTLEIQRTEQGDSAMYLCASSPNGQVRDQPQHFGDGTRLSIL.

V and J are TRBV10-3 and TRBJ2-7; D is undetermined. This CDR3 spans 14 amino acids. Trimming pared 2 bases from V and 0 bases from J, leaving 8 bases between. Germline values: CDR1 ENHRY, CDR2 SYGVKD. This CDR3 is CAISEGPPSYEQYF. The CDR3 coding sequence is TGTGCCATCAGTGAGGGGCCCCCCTCCTACGAGCAGTACTTC.

For the CDR3, the DNA is TGCGCCAGCAGCTTAGGTACAGGGGGAGACACTGAAGCTTTCTTT. Residues: CASSLGTGGDTEAFF. V and J are TRBV5-1 and TRBJ1-1, with TRBD1 matching 8 bases. V shed 2 bases, J shed 3 bases, and the junction held 6 bases outside the gene matches. The CDR3 sequence is 15 residues long. Germline V gene lookup returns CDR1 SGHRS and CDR2 YFSETQ.

The chain carries TRBV9 and TRBJ2-5; 8 bases agree with TRBD1. Trimming cost V 3 bases and J 5 bases; bases outside gene matches: 9. The germline CDR1 and CDR2 sequences are SGDLS and YYNGEE. This CDR3 spans 15 amino acids. The CDR3 region is CASSAGTGWTETQYF. The CDR3 nucleotides read TGTGCCAGCAGCGCGGGGACAGGCTGGACGGAGACCCAGTACTTC.

This sequence joins TRBV27 and TRBJ1-1; no reliable D call. Deletions cut 6 bases from V and 1 base from J, with 9 bases between. CDR1 is MNHEY, CDR2 SMNVEV, per germline (reference sequence). This CDR3 has 13 residues. CDR3 DNA sequence: TGTGCCAGCAGAACAGACCGGAACACTGAAGCTTTCTTT. As protein: CASRTDRNTEAFF.

The V and J genes are TRBV7-9 and TRBJ1-1; D might be TRBD1 (5 bases). V lost 6 bases, J lost 0 bases, and 14 bases lay in between. The CDR3 totals 15 residues. Germline CDR1 and CDR2: SEHNR and FQNEAQ (reference sequence). The CDR3 is CASSPGGLMNTEAFF. CDR3 coding DNA: TGTGCCAGCAGTCCCGGGGGACTCATGAACACTGAAGCTTTCTTT. Drawing the rest from reference TRBV7-9 and TRBJ1-1, the complete variable domain is DTGVSQNPRHKITKRGQNVTFRCDPISEHNRLYWYRQTLGQGPEFLTYFQNEAQLEKSRLLSDRFSAERPKGSFSTLEIQRTEQGDSAMYLCASSPGGLMNTEAFFGQGTRLTVV.

A word on this clone: The junction does not match germline at one end; this may be a read error. The chain combines TRBV7-9 with TRBJ2-7; D gene unclear. The CDR3 is made up of 11 amino acids. The germline gives CDR1 SEHNR, CDR2 FQNEAQ (reference sequence). CDR3 nucleotides: TGTTCCAGCAGCTTAGAGCGCGAGCAGTACTTC. Amino acid sequence: CSSSLEREQYF.

On this clone: The junction departs from germline at one end; a sequencing error may be responsible. The chain carries TRBV7-9 and TRBJ2-3; D remains unclear. Germline lookup yields CDR1 SEHNR and CDR2 FQNEAQ (reference sequence). The CDR3 covers 13 residues. The DNA for the CDR3 is TGTTCCAGCAGTCCCGGTGAGACAGATACGCAGTATTTT. This translates into CSSSPGETDTQYF.

The chain links TRBV9 to TRBJ1-6, with D maybe TRBD1 (5 bases). Per germline, CDR1 SGDLS and CDR2 YYNGEE. Trimming removed 4 bases from V and 0 bases from J, with 14 bases in between. CDR3 length equals 17 residues. CDR3 amino acids: CASSSGGGGSYNSPLHF. In DNA form, the CDR3 reads TGTGCCAGCAGCTCCGGGGGGGGTGGCTCCTATAATTCACCCCTCCACTTT.

This chain links TRBV27 with TRBJ2-4; 12 bases line up with TRBD2. Trimming took 3 bases from V and 4 from J; bases not matched to a gene: 4. The CDR3 runs to 16 residues. Germline CDR1 reads MNHEY; CDR2 reads SMNVEV (reference sequence). CDR3 residues: CASSFLLAGGKNIQYF. CDR3 sequence (DNA): TGTGCCAGCAGTTTCCTTCTAGCGGGAGGGAAAAACATTCAGTACTTC.

The V call is TRBV11-2, the J call TRBJ2-2, with 9 bases lining up with TRBD2. Trimming at V came to 5 bases and at J to 1 base, leaving 11 bases not matched to a gene. From germline, CDR1 is SGHAT and CDR2 FQNNGV. The CDR3 has 18 residues. The CDR3 sequence: CASSPWAGGPWNTGELFF. The CDR3 DNA sequence: TGTGCCAGCAGCCCCTGGGCGGGGGGGCCTTGGAACACCGGGGAGCTGTTTTTT. Full variable domain (missing parts from reference TRBV11-2 and TRBJ2-2): EAGVAQSPRYKIIEKRQSVAFWCNPISGHATLYWYQQILGQGPKLLIQFQNNGVVDDSQLPKDRFSAERLKGVDSTLKIQPAKLEDSAVYLCASSPWAGGPWNTGELFFGEGSRLTVL.